This T cell receptor beta chain was identified during a study of cytomegalovirus exposure and HLA in healthy donors. Turning to this clone: Its antigen is as yet unknown.

General study results and limits: Available immune exposure information covered CMV serostatus only. There were some public TCRs occurring in many donors, but most TCR sequences were rare. The classifier reportedly diagnosed cytomegalovirus status with high specificity and sensitivity.

Trimming shortened V by 0 bases and J by 1 base, and 10 bases separated the two germline ends. The CDR3 has 15 residues. Germline assignment: CDR1 MNHEY and CDR2 SVGAGI. Though nominally healthy at sampling, donors likely had unrecorded immune exposures. The study ran its PCR with 60 Vbeta and 13 Jbeta primers. Sequencing used immunoSEQ multiplex PCR; TCRdb keeps in-frame clones, though not all of them. The profile shows 100,000 to 150,000 clones, roughly 80% of them singletons. V is TRBV6-5 and J is TRBJ2-7; tentative D call: TRBD2 (5 bases). The sequenced material came from PBMCs. The TCR sequence derives from a man aged 50 to 59 in good health and CMV-seropositive. CDR3 nucleotides: TGTGCCAGCAGTTACTCGGGCGGGCCGTCCTACGAGCAGTACTTC. The encoded protein is CASSYSGGPSYEQYF.